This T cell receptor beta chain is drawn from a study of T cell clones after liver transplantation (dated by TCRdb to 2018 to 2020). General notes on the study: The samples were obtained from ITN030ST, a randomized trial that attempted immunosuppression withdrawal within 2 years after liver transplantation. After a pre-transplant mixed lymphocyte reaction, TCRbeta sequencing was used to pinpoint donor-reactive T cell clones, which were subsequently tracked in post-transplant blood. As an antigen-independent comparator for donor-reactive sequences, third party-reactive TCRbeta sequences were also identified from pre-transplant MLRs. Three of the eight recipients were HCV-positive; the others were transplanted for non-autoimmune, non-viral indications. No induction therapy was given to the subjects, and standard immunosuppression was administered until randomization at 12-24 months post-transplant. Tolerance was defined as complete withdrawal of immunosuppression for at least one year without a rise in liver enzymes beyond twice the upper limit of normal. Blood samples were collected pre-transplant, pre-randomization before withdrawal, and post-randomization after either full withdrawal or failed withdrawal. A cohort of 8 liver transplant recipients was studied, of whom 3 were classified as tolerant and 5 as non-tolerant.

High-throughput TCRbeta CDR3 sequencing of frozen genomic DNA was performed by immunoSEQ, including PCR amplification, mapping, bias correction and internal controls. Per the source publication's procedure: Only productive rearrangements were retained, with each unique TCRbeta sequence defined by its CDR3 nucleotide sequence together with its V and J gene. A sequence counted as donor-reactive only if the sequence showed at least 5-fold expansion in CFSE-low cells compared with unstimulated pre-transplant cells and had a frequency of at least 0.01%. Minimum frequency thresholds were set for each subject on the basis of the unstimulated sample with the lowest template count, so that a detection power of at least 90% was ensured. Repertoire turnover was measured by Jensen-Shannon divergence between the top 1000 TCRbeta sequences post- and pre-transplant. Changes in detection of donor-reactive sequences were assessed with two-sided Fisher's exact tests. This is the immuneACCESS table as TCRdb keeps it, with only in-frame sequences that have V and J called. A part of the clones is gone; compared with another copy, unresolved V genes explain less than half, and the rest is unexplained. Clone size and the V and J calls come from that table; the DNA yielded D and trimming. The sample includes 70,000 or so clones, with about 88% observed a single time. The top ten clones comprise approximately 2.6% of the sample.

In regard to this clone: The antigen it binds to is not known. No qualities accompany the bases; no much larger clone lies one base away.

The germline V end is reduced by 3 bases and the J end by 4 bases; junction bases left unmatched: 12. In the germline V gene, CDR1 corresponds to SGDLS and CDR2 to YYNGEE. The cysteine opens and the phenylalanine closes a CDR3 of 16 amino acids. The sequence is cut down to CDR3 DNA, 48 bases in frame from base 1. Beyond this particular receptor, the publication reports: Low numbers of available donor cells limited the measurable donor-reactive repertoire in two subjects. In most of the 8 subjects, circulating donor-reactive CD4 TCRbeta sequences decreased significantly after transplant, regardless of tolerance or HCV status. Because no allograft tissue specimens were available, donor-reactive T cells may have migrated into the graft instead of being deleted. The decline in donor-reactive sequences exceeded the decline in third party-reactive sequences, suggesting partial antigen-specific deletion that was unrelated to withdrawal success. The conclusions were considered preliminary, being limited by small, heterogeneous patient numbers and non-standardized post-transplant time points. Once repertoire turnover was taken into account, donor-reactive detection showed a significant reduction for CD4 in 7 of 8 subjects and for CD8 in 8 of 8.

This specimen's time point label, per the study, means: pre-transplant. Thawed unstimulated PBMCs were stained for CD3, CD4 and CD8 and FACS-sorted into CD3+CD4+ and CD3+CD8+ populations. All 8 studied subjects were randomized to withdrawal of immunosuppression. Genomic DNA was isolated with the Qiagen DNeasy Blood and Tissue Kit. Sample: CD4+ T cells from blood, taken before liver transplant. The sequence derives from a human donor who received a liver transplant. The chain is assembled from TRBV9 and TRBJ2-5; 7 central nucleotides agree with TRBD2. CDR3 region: CASSALGRESAETQYF. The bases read TGTGCCAGCAGCGCCCTTGGGCGGGAGTCCGCAGAGACCCAGTACTTC.